This passage covers 21 T cell receptor beta chains from one sample sequenced in a study of cytomegalovirus exposure and HLA in healthy donors. PCR primers comprised 60 Vbeta and 13 Jbeta primers. Only in-frame clones appear in the TCRdb table, and some are missing; sequencing was by immunoSEQ multiplex PCR. This table holds about 92,000 clones, under 80% found once. Material: PBMCs. Every receptor here comes from a man between 45 and 60 years old in good health and CMV-seropositive.

In its sample, this clone was seen a few times. Other DNA sequences in this sample translate to the same CDR3. The chain employs TRBV9 and TRBJ2-5; 15 bases map to TRBD2. Germline V gene data show CDR1 as SGDLS and CDR2 as YYNGEE. The CDR3 is made up of 18 amino acids. J lost 0 bases, V lost 3 bases, and 6 bases had no gene match. CDR3 region: CASSAGLAGGLYQETQYF. The CDR3 coding sequence is TGTGCCAGCAGCGCGGGACTAGCGGGGGGCCTTTACCAAGAGACCCAGTACTTC.

V usage is TRBV7-9 and J usage is TRBJ1-4, with D perhaps matching TRBD1 (6 bases). CDR1 is SEHNR, CDR2 FQNEAQ, per germline (reference sequence). Trimming left V 3 bases short and J 5 bases short, with 13 bases between. The CDR3 consists of 15 residues. CDR3 bases: TGTGCCAGCAGCTTCGTCGGACAGACGAATGAAAAACTGTTTTTT. It translates to CASSFVGQTNEKLFF.

In its sample, this clone was seen a few times. The genes are TRBV7-9 and TRBJ2-2; 10 positions match TRBD2. Losses at the gene ends were 11 bases for V and 1 base for J; bases not matched to a gene: 1. From germline, CDR1 is SEHNR and CDR2 FQNEAQ (reference sequence). This CDR3 has 13 residues. Written as DNA, the CDR3 is TGTGCCCCTAGCGGGGGGAACACCGGGGAGCTGTTTTTT. Its protein is CAPSGGNTGELFF. The whole variable domain, remainder taken from reference TRBV7-9 and TRBJ2-2, is DTGVSQNPRHKITKRGQNVTFRCDPISEHNRLYWYRQTLGQGPEFLTYFQNEAQLEKSRLLSDRFSAERPKGSFSTLEIQRTEQGDSAMYLCAPSGGNTGELFFGEGSRLTVL.

This sequence joins TRBV7-9 and TRBJ2-7; 9 bases line up with TRBD2. Germline-derived CDR1 and CDR2 are SEHNR and FQNEAQ (reference sequence). The CDR3 contains 14 residues. V trimming: 4 bases; J trimming: 7 bases; junction bases outside the gene matches: 8. The CDR3 DNA follows: TGTGCCAGCAGCTCCGCGGGGGGGGCCCGGGAGCAGTACTTC. It translates to CASSSAGGAREQYF.

The genes are TRBV9 and TRBJ2-5; 11 nucleotides align to TRBD2. The germline CDR1 and CDR2 sequences are SGDLS and YYNGEE. J lost 5 bases, V lost 4 bases, and 13 bases had no gene match. The CDR3 is made up of 17 amino acids. The CDR3 protein is CASSPGGSGGARETQYF. Written as DNA, the CDR3 is TGTGCCAGCAGCCCCGGCGGTAGCGGGGGGGCACGGGAGACCCAGTACTTC.

V and J are TRBV9 and TRBJ1-2; D call uncertain. V gave up 3 bases and J gave up 3 bases, with 6 bases separating them. Germline V gene sequence: CDR1 SGDLS, CDR2 YYNGEE. This CDR3 spans 12 amino acids. CDR3 loop: CASSETHYGYTF. CDR3 bases: TGTGCCAGCAGCGAGACACACTATGGCTACACCTTC. The whole variable domain, remainder taken from reference TRBV9 and TRBJ1-2, is DSGVTQTPKHLITATGQRVTLRCSPRSGDLSVYWYQQSLDQGLQFLIQYYNGEERAKGNILERFSAQQFPDLHSELNLSSLELGDSALYFCASSETHYGYTFGSGTRLTVV.

The rearrangement uses TRBV2 and TRBJ1-5; maybe TRBD1 (5 bases). Trimming cost V 6 bases and J 2 bases, with 11 bases left between them. The CDR3 runs to 14 residues. The germline CDR1 and CDR2 sequences are SNHLY and FYNNEI. The chain's CDR3 is CASRGTRGNQPQHF. Here the CDR3 DNA reads TGTGCCAGCAGAGGGACTCGCGGCAATCAGCCCCAGCATTTT.

V is TRBV2 and J is TRBJ2-1; 10 bases map to TRBD2. The CDR3 is made up of 12 amino acids. The J segment lost 15 bases and the V segment lost 1 base, leaving 3 bases of the junction unmatched. Per the germline V gene, CDR1 is SNHLY and CDR2 is FYNNEI. This CDR3 is CASSEELAGRFF. CDR3 DNA: TGTGCCAGCAGTGAAGAACTAGCGGGGCGGTTCTTC.

This clone was counted between two and nine times. This chain uses TRBV11-1 with TRBJ2-7; 9 positions match TRBD1. Germline lookup yields CDR1 SGHAT and CDR2 FQDESV (reference sequence). After removal of 5 bases from V and 5 bases from J, the junction contained 4 bases not matched to a gene. CDR3 length: 13 amino acids. This CDR3 is CASSPRDRDEQYF. The CDR3 DNA sequence: TGTGCCAGCAGCCCCCGGGACAGGGACGAGCAGTACTTC.

The chain employs TRBV5-1 and TRBJ2-7; D not certain. The CDR3 totals 14 residues. Germline lookup yields CDR1 SGHRS and CDR2 YFSETQ. Trimming left V 4 bases short and J 4 bases short, with 15 bases between. CDR3 bases: TGCGCCAGCAGCCAAGACTCAAGCCTGTACGAGCAGTACTTC. As protein: CASSQDSSLYEQYF.

This chain connects TRBV10-3 to TRBJ1-4, with 10 bases that match TRBD1. J gave up 7 bases and V 4 bases, and 3 bases lay outside the gene matches. Germline V gene data show CDR1 as ENHRY and CDR2 as SYGVKD. This CDR3 spans 14 amino acids. The CDR3 DNA is TGTGCCATCAGTGGGACAGGGGGAACTGAAAAACTGTTTTTT. Translating it yields CAISGTGGTEKLFF.

The chain links TRBV7-2 to TRBJ2-5, with 7 positions matching TRBD2. The DNA end is a closer match to TRBJ2-7, so the J assignment may be wrong. Germline V lookup: CDR1 SGHTA, CDR2 FQGNSA. The CDR3 totals 15 residues. The CDR3 bases are TGTGCCAGCAGCTCCCAGGGAGCGGGATCCTACGAGCAGTACTTC. This encodes CASSSQGAGSYEQYF.

This chain joins TRBV5-4 and TRBJ1-4, with 9 bases that match TRBD1. The CDR3 extends over 16 amino acids. Germline V gives CDR1 SGHNT, CDR2 YYREEE (reference sequence). J was trimmed by 6 bases and V by 4 bases; bases with no gene match: 10. The CDR3 loop reads CASSPPPGQGYEKLFF. The DNA of the CDR3 is TGTGCCAGCAGCCCCCCACCGGGACAGGGTTATGAAAAACTGTTTTTT.

The J gene is TRBJ1-1, the V gene TRBV2; D is unresolved. Germline V gives CDR1 SNHLY, CDR2 FYNNEI. V was trimmed by 2 bases and J by 0 bases, leaving 7 bases between them. CDR3 length equals 14 residues. Written as DNA, the CDR3 is TGTGCCAGCAGTGAAACACCCATGAACACTGAAGCTTTCTTT. This translates into CASSETPMNTEAFF.

The chain carries TRBV14 and TRBJ2-2, with D perhaps matching TRBD2 (6 bases). V lost 1 base to trimming and J lost 6 bases, with 12 bases between them. The germline gives CDR1 SGHDN, CDR2 FVKESK. The CDR3 sequence is 15 residues long. CDR3 region: CASSQVGREAGELFF. The CDR3 DNA reads as TGTGCCAGCAGCCAAGTCGGCAGGGAGGCCGGGGAGCTGTTTTTT.

The rearrangement uses TRBV29-1 and TRBJ2-1; 11 bases agree with TRBD2. Losses at the gene ends were 2 bases for V and 6 bases for J; bases not matched to a gene: 3. This CDR3 spans 14 amino acids. Per germline, CDR1 SQVTM and CDR2 ANQGSEA. The CDR3: CSVETSGGRNEQFF. Written as DNA, the CDR3 is TGCAGCGTTGAAACTAGCGGGGGCCGCAATGAGCAGTTCTTC.

The chain couples TRBV2 to TRBJ2-5; D call uncertain. The CDR3 runs to 15 residues. Germline assignment: CDR1 SNHLY and CDR2 FYNNEI. V shed 1 base and J shed 2 bases, with 11 bases lying between them. Written as DNA, the CDR3 is TGTGCCAGCAGTGAAGTCCCCGTTAAACAAGAGACCCAGTACTTC. Translating it yields CASSEVPVKQETQYF.

The chain joins TRBV7-9 to TRBJ1-1; 7 bases fit TRBD1. CDR3 length equals 15 residues. Germline-derived CDR1 and CDR2 are SEHNR and FQNEAQ (reference sequence). Trimming at V came to 2 bases and at J to 0 bases, leaving 3 bases not matched to a gene. CDR3 in amino acids: CASSLQGTVNTEAFF. The CDR3 DNA sequence: TGTGCCAGCAGCTTACAAGGGACAGTGAACACTGAAGCTTTCTTT.

The CDR3 is CASSLAGVAGGLTDTQYF. Written as DNA, the CDR3 is TGTGCCAGCAGCTTAGCGGGTGTAGCGGGGGGGCTCACAGATACGCAGTATTTT. This chain joins TRBV7-2 and TRBJ2-3, with TRBD2 matching 11 bases. CDR3 length: 18 amino acids. The J segment lost 2 bases and the V segment lost 0 bases, leaving 7 bases of the junction unmatched. Germline V gene sequence: CDR1 SGHTA, CDR2 FQGNSA.

The rearrangement joins TRBV2 to TRBJ1-1; no clear D gene. The germline gives CDR1 SNHLY, CDR2 FYNNEI. CDR3 size: 12 residues. Between the trimmed V and J ends, which lost 5 bases and 6 bases, there was a span of 10 bases. In DNA form, the CDR3 reads TGTGCCAGCAGTTCTGACAAACCTGAAGCTTTCTTT. Its protein is CASSSDKPEAFF.

The chain has TRBV5-1 and TRBJ2-1, with 9 bases matching TRBD2. The V segment lost 0 bases and the J segment 10 bases; nucleotides outside the gene matches: 11. CDR3 length: 16 residues. Per germline, CDR1 SGHRS and CDR2 YFSETQ. CDR3 sequence: CASSLAASGVQGEQFF. The CDR3 coding sequence is TGCGCCAGCAGCTTGGCCGCTAGCGGGGTGCAGGGGGAGCAGTTCTTC. The full variable domain, with the rest looked up from reference TRBV5-1 and TRBJ2-1, is KAGVTQTPRYLIKTRGQQVTLSCSPISGHRSVSWYQQTPGQGLQFLFEYFSETQRNKGNFPGRFSGRQFSNSRSEMNVSTLELGDSALYLCASSLAASGVQGEQFFGPGTRLTVL.